This T cell receptor (beta chain) came from a study of CD8+ T cells in alopecia areata (dated by TCRdb to the late 2010s). In the study overall: Treated patients were enrolled in an open-label pilot trial of oral tofacitinib at 5 to 10 mg twice daily for moderate-to-severe alopecia areata. To study T cell clonal expansion in alopecia areata, the researchers applied high-throughput TCRbeta sequencing to both the C3H/HeJ mouse model and human patients. Scalp clonality was compared among normal scalp (n=4), patchy alopecia areata scalp (n=8), and alopecia totalis/universalis scalp (n=8). Scalp tissue and sorted CD4+ and CD8+ peripheral blood T cells from patchy and totalis/universalis alopecia areata patients and from healthy controls were covered by human TCRbeta sequencing. Tofacitinib-treated patients had biopsies at baseline and at 4 and 24 weeks of treatment, with a later scalp biopsy in several patients. TCRbeta CDR3 regions were amplified by immunoSEQ multiplex PCR with 35 Vbeta forward and 13 Jbeta reverse primers. RNA was obtained with the PAXgene miRNA kit for fixed scalp, the miRNeasy kit for PBMCs, and the RNeasy kit for mouse skin. Patients received tofacitinib for 6 to 18 months and were then followed off drug for 6 months to check for delayed response and recurrence. Here is what the overall study found, with its caveats: Compared with normal scalp, lesional scalp, particularly in alopecia totalis/universalis, had higher clonality and more expanded CD8+ clones, which suggests antigenic drive. Unlike mouse skin, where gammadelta T cells dominate, normal human skin contains resident alphabeta T cells that get sequenced too, which complicates analysis of the scalp TCR repertoire. Shared TCR sequences between patients were less evident than in mice, which may be partly attributable to HLA diversity in the patient population.

The sample's time point label, in plain terms: baseline before oral tofacitinib. Lesional scalp punch biopsies and peripheral blood were collected from alopecia areata patients. PBMCs were isolated by density centrifugation and stained for CD3, CD4 and CD8, after which CD4+ and CD8+ T cells were sorted on a FACSAria. Remarks on this clone: The specificity of this receptor is unknown. No qualities accompany the bases; no much larger clone lies one base away.

Library preparation was by the immunoSEQ multiplex PCR assay. RNA was extracted from all samples and reverse transcribed into cDNA, which served as template for TCR sequencing. First-strand cDNA was synthesized with SuperScript III using a 2:1 mix of oligo-dT and random hexamers. A synthetic immune receptor repertoire was used to assess amplification bias, and residual bias was removed computationally. On the authors' methods: Raw reads were preprocessed to remove errors, and CDR3 was defined according to IMGT conventions as the region from the conserved cysteine to phenylalanine. Clonality was computed by normalizing Shannon entropy by log2 of the number of productive unique TCRs and subtracting the result from 1. Scalp TCRbeta sequences were cross-referenced with sorted blood CD4 and CD8 repertoires so that the CD4 or CD8 identity of scalp clones could be inferred. The table was pulled from immuneACCESS by TCRdb, which kept in-frame rearrangements only. Such tables lose some clones; where checked, under half of the loss comes from unresolved V genes, and the rest has no known cause. The D gene and trimming were derived from the DNA, and the V and J assignments and clone size from that table. The table for this sample lists some 180,000 clones; almost 65% of them were counted only once. The ten largest clonotypes hold 1.5% to 2% of the sample.

The CDR3 spans 13 residues, from the cysteine through the phenylalanine. Only the CDR3 region is kept as DNA, spanning 39 bases read in frame from base 1. From a lookup of the germline V gene, CDR1 and CDR2 are SGHRS and YFSETQ. Relative to germline, V is 0 bases shorter and J is 7 bases shorter, with 8 bases between their ends. The TCR comes from a human donor with alopecia areata. In this chain, TRBV5-1 is recombined with TRBJ2-1; a confident D gene designation cannot be given. This specimen was CD4+ T cells sorted from blood, taken at week 0. The CDR3 here reads CASSLALGNEQFF. The DNA reads as follows: TGCGCCAGCAGCTTGGCCTTGGGGAATGAGCAGTTCTTC.